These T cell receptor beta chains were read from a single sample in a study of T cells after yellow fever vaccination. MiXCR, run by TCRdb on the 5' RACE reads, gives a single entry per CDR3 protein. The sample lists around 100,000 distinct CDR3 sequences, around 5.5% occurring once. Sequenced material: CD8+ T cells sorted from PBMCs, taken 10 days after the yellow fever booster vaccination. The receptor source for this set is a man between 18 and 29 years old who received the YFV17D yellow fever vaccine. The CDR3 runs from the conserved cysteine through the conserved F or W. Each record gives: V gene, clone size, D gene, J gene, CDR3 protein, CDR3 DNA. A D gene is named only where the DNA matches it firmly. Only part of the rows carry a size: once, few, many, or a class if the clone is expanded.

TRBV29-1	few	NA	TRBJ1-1	CSVGNTEAFF	TGCAGCGTCGGGAACACTGAAGCTTTCTTT
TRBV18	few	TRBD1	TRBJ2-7	CASSPSDRGPYEQYF	TGTGCCAGCTCACCCTCGGACAGGGGGCCCTACGAGCAGTACTTC
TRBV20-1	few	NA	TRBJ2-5	CSALAPQGQETQYF	TGCAGTGCTCTAGCCCCGCAGGGTCAAGAGACCCAGTACTTC
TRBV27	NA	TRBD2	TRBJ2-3	CASRPIAGPVHTQYF	TGTGCCAGCAGACCAATAGCGGGGCCAGTTCATACGCAGTATTTT
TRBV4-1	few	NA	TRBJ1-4	CASSQGEERLFF	TGCGCCAGCAGCCAAGGGGAGGAGAGACTGTTTTTT
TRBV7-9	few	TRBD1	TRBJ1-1	CASSHGQGLNTEAFF	TGTGCCAGCAGCCACGGACAGGGGCTGAACACTGAAGCTTTCTTT
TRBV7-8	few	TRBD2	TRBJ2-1	CASSQPSGTYNEQFF	TGTGCCAGCAGCCAGCCTAGCGGAACCTACAATGAGCAGTTCTTC
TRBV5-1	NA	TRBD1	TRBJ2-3	CASSFGAGGRDTQYF	TGCGCCAGCAGCTTCGGTGCAGGGGGCAGAGATACGCAGTATTTT
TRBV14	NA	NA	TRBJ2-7	CASSQESRDEQYF	TGTGCCAGCAGCCAAGAAAGCAGGGACGAGCAGTACTTC
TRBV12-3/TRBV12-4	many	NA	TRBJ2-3	CASSFVDSASDTQYF	TGTGCCAGCAGTTTTGTTGATTCAGCCTCAGATACGCAGTATTTT
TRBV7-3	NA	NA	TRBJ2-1	CASSLSSPYNEQFF	TGTGCCAGCAGCTTATCCTCTCCCTACAATGAGCAGTTCTTC
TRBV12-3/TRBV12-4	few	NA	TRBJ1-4	CASGNRDEKLFF	TGTGCCAGCGGGAACAGAGATGAAAAACTGTTTTTT
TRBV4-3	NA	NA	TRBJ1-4	CASSQEGRNEKLFF	TGCGCCAGCAGCCAAGAGGGCAGGAATGAAAAACTGTTTTTT
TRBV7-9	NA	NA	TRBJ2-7	CASSLQNSYEQYF	TGTGCCAGCAGCCTACAGAACTCCTACGAGCAGTACTTC
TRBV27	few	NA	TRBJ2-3	CASRSPWDTQYF	TGTGCCAGCAGGTCGCCCTGGGATACGCAGTATTTT
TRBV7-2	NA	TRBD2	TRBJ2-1	CASIIYSPSGGVDEQFF	TGTGCCAGCATCATATACTCCCCTAGCGGGGGGGTGGATGAGCAGTTCTTC
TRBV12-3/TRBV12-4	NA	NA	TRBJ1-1	CASSFLYTEAFF	TGTGCCAGCAGTTTTCTGTACACTGAAGCTTTCTTT
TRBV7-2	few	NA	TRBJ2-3	CASSVELVADTQYF	TGTGCCAGCAGCGTCGAACTAGTGGCAGATACGCAGTATTTT
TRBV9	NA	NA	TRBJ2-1	CASSLLGTKSSYNEQFF	TGTGCCAGCAGCCTATTGGGAACCAAGAGCTCCTACAATGAGCAGTTCTTC
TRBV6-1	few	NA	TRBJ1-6	CASSEVWQGNSPLHF	TGTGCCAGCAGTGAAGTCTGGCAGGGGAATTCACCCCTCCACTTT
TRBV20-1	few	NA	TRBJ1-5	CSARALTEYSNQPQHF	TGCAGTGCTAGGGCCCTGACAGAGTATAGCAATCAGCCCCAGCATTTT
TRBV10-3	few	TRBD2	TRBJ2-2	CAIRATSGVRANTGELFF	TGTGCCATCAGAGCAACTAGCGGGGTCCGAGCGAACACCGGGGAGCTGTTTTTT
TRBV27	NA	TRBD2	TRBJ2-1	CASSDGGAYNEQFF	TGTGCCAGCAGTGACGGGGGGGCCTACAATGAGCAGTTCTTC
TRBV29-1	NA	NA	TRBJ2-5	CSVVGVLASETQYF	TGCAGCGTTGTGGGGGTGTTAGCGTCCGAGACCCAGTACTTC